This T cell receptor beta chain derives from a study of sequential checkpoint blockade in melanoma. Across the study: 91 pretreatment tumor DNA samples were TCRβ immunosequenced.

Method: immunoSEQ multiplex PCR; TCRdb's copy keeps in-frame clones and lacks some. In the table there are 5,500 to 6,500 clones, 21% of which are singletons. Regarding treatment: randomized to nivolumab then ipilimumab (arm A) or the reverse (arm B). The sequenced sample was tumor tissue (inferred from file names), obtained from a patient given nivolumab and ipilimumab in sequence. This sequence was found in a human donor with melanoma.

The CDR3 DNA is TGTGCCATCAGGGGGTCCAGGGATGATCAGCCCCAGCATTTT. Translating it yields CAIRGSRDDQPQHF. The chain recombines TRBV6-8 with TRBJ1-5; TRBD1 matches at 7 bases. Trimming removed 10 bases from V and 5 bases from J; junction bases left unmatched: 11. The CDR3 runs to 14 residues. Germline CDR1 reads MNHGY; CDR2 reads SAAAGT.